The 27 T cell receptor beta chains below come from one sample, sequenced in a study of T cell repertoires in cytomegalovirus infection. TCRdb called the reads again in MiXCR, with one record for every CDR3 protein. The sample carries more than 650,000 distinct CDR3 sequences, approximately 34% recorded once. Sequencing input: PBMCs. These receptors were collected from a human donor in good health (CMV status not recorded). Some clones in this sample may be carry-over from other donors' samples.

This sequence joins TRBV6-5 and TRBJ1-4; 10 positions agree with TRBD1. V dropped 10 bases and J dropped 5; count of bases not matched to a gene: 4. The CDR3 loop spans 13 amino acids. CDR1 is MNHEY, CDR2 SVGAGI, per germline. CDR3 sequence: CATTGQGNEKLFF. The CDR3 DNA reads TGTGCCACAACGGGACAGGGGAATGAAAAACTGTTTTTT.

The rearrangement links TRBV11-1 to TRBJ2-7; 7 bases are a match to TRBD2. Losses at the gene ends were 3 bases for V and 7 bases for J; bases not matched to a gene: 12. The CDR3 sequence is 15 residues long. Germline V lookup: CDR1 SGHAT, CDR2 FQDESV (reference sequence). In DNA form, the CDR3 reads TGTGCCAGCAGCTTGGTAGGCGGGGGAGAGTATGAGCAGTACTTC. It is translated as CASSLVGGGEYEQYF. The full variable domain, in which reference TRBV11-1 and TRBJ2-7 provide the parts outside the CDR3, is EAEVAQSPRYKITEKSQAVAFWCDPISGHATLYWYRQILGQGPELLVQFQDESVVDDSQLPKDRFSAERLKGVDSTLKIQPAELGDSAMYLCASSLVGGGEYEQYFGPGTRLTVT.

This clonotype was found many times. The V gene is TRBV6-1, the J gene TRBJ1-2; D is perhaps TRBD1 (6 bases). The CDR3 length is 14 residues. CDR1 is MNHNS, CDR2 SASEGT, per germline. The CDR3: CATSGGALNYGYTF. CDR3 DNA: TGTGCTACGAGTGGGGGCGCCCTTAACTATGGCTACACCTTC.

The chain couples TRBV6-5 to TRBJ2-5; 9 bases are shared with TRBD1. The CDR3 sequence is 15 residues long. Germline CDR1 MNHEY, CDR2 SVGAGI. Unmatched junction bases numbered 10, after V lost 6 bases and J lost 5 bases. CDR3 sequence reads: CASSAVQGAEETQYF. CDR3 DNA sequence: TGTGCCAGCAGCGCGGTACAGGGGGCTGAGGAGACCCAGTACTTC.

This clonotype was counted a few times. This chain connects TRBV29-1 to TRBJ2-3; 7 bases align to TRBD2. V was pared by 2 bases and J by 1 base, with 6 bases of the junction left unmatched. In germline, CDR1 is SQVTM, CDR2 ANQGSEA. This CDR3 comprises 15 residues. The CDR3 loop is CSVESGGTGTDTQYF. CDR3 bases: TGCAGCGTTGAATCGGGGGGAACGGGCACAGATACGCAGTATTTT.

This sequence joins TRBV4-2 and TRBJ2-2, with D tentatively TRBD2 (5 bases). V dropped 0 bases and J dropped 4 bases, with 12 bases sitting between them. Germline lookup yields CDR1 LGHNA and CDR2 YNFKEQ. The CDR3 totals 16 residues. This chain's CDR3 is CASSQDGEYLTGELFF. The CDR3 nucleotides are TGTGCCAGCAGCCAAGACGGGGAGTACCTCACCGGGGAGCTGTTTTTT.

The chain couples TRBV6-5 to TRBJ2-1; 10 bases line up with TRBD2. The junction had 15 bases not matched to a gene; V was cut back by 6 bases and J by 10 bases. The CDR3 covers 16 residues. CDR1 and CDR2 (germline): MNHEY, SVGAGI. CDR3 nucleotide sequence: TGTGCCAGCAGAGGGGCCCCCGGGACTAGCGTCCGGGAGCAGTTCTTC. It translates to CASRGAPGTSVREQFF.

This clonotype was detected ten times or more. The chain joins TRBV7-9 to TRBJ1-4, with TRBD1 matching over 9 bases. CDR1 SEHNR and CDR2 FQNEAQ come from the germline V gene (reference sequence). The CDR3 totals 14 residues. V dropped 3 bases and J dropped 5; count of bases not matched to a gene: 1. For the CDR3, the DNA is TGTGCCAGCAGCTTCGGGACAGGGAATGAAAAACTGTTTTTT. Protein product: CASSFGTGNEKLFF.

J is TRBJ1-1 and V is TRBV18; the match to TRBD1 covers 8 bases. With V trimmed by 3 bases and J by 4 bases, 7 bases remained unmatched. Germline-derived CDR1 and CDR2 are KGHSH and LQKENI. The CDR3 has 15 amino acids. The CDR3 protein is CASSPLGQGGTEAFF. The CDR3 bases are TGTGCCAGCTCACCTCTCGGACAGGGCGGCACTGAAGCTTTCTTT.

This sequence joins TRBV28 and TRBJ2-7; D is uncertain. V was cut by 1 base and J by 5 bases, with 12 bases left in between. Germline lookup yields CDR1 MDHEN and CDR2 SYDVKM. The CDR3 is made up of 14 amino acids. The CDR3 sequence is CASSLSPGFHEQYF. The DNA of the CDR3 is TGTGCCAGCAGTTTATCCCCAGGTTTCCACGAGCAGTACTTC.

The table lists this clonotype with a few counts. V usage is TRBV5-5 and J usage is TRBJ2-2; D possibly corresponds to TRBD1 (6 bases). CDR3 length: 17 amino acids. Germline V lookup: CDR1 SGHKS, CDR2 YYEKEE (reference sequence). V gave up 3 bases and J gave up 2 bases, with 17 bases separating them. CDR3 sequence (DNA): TGTGCCAGCAGCTCGGCCCGGACAGTCTACAACACCGGGGAGCTGTTTTTT. Its translation: CASSSARTVYNTGELFF.

This clonotype was seen repeatedly, ten times or more. The chain carries TRBV6-2 or TRBV6-3 and TRBJ2-2; no reliable D call. The CDR3 runs to 11 residues. Between the trimmed V and J ends, which lost 8 bases and 3 bases, there was a span of 4 bases. CDR1 MNHEY and CDR2 SVGEGT come from the germline V gene. The CDR3 sequence is CASGDTGELFF. CDR3 in DNA: TGTGCCAGCGGGGACACCGGGGAGCTGTTTTTT.

This clonotype was found a few times. The chain combines TRBV14 with TRBJ2-5; 12 bases align to TRBD2. The trim removed 5 bases at V and 2 bases at J, leaving 6 bases unmatched. The CDR3 length is 16 residues. Looked up from germline, CDR1 is SGHDN and CDR2 is FVKESK. As DNA, the CDR3 is TGTGCCAGCAGCACCTTAGGACTAGCGGGGCAAGAGACCCAGTACTTC. This codes for CASSTLGLAGQETQYF.

This clonotype occurred a few times. The CDR3 here is CSASEGQNTEAFF. CDR3 DNA: TGCAGCGCCTCGGAAGGACAGAACACTGAAGCTTTCTTT. The chain combines TRBV29-1 with TRBJ1-1; possible D gene TRBD1, 5 bases. Germline loops: CDR1 SQVTM, CDR2 ANQGSEA. V was cut by 7 bases and J by 1 base, with 13 bases left in between. The CDR3 runs 13 residues. The whole variable domain, remainder taken from reference TRBV29-1 and TRBJ1-1, is SAVISQKPSRDICQRGTSLTIQCQVDSQVTMMFWYRQQPGQSLTLIATANQGSEATYESGFVIDKFPISRPNLTFSTLTVSNMSPEDSSIYLCSASEGQNTEAFFGQGTRLTVV.

V and J are TRBV25-1 and TRBJ2-7; TRBD1 matches 8 bases. The V and J ends lost 6 bases and 3 bases, in that order; junction bases with no gene match: 7. Germline V lookup: CDR1 MGHDK, CDR2 SYGVNS. The CDR3 is 14 residues long. This CDR3 is CASSLTGEYYEQYF. In DNA, the CDR3 is TGTGCCAGCAGCTTGACAGGGGAATACTACGAGCAGTACTTC.

The chain couples TRBV12-3 or TRBV12-4 to TRBJ1-3; 10 nucleotides match TRBD1. There are 17 residues in the CDR3. V gave up 6 bases and J gave up 6 bases; unmatched junction bases: 14. CDR3 region: CASRDRDRGTFANTIYF. For the CDR3, the DNA is TGTGCCAGCAGAGATCGGGACAGGGGTACTTTCGCAAACACCATATATTTT.

This clonotype was seen more than once but under ten times. J is TRBJ2-1 and V is TRBV28; maybe TRBD2 (5 bases). Germline loops: CDR1 MDHEN, CDR2 SYDVKM. V lost 5 bases, J lost 6 bases, and 11 bases lay in between. The length of the CDR3 is 13 residues. For the CDR3, the DNA is TGTGCCAGCAGTCCCCCAGCGGCCAATGAGCAGTTCTTC. Amino acid sequence: CASSPPAANEQFF. Combining the CDR3 with reference TRBV28 and TRBJ2-1 gives the whole variable domain DVKVTQSSRYLVKRTGEKVFLECVQDMDHENMFWYRQDPGLGLRLIYFSYDVKMKEKGDIPEGYSVSREKKERFSLILESASTNQTSMYLCASSPPAANEQFFGPGTRLTVL.

This clonotype showed up many times. The gene calls are TRBV4-1 and TRBJ1-5, with 7 bases lining up with TRBD1. This CDR3 contains 15 residues. CDR1 and CDR2 from the germline V gene are MGHRA and YSYEKL. V shed 4 bases, J shed 3 bases, and the junction held 6 bases outside the gene matches. The CDR3, as DNA: TGCGCCAGCAGCCCCCGGGACAGTTTCAATCAGCCCCAGCATTTT. It specifies CASSPRDSFNQPQHF.

In regard to this clonotype: Mismatch with germline at one junction end may stem from a read error. The chain recombines TRBV6-1 with TRBJ2-3; D is unresolved. Germline loops: CDR1 MNHNS, CDR2 SASEGT. The CDR3 is 14 residues long. CDR3 in DNA: TGTGCCAGCAAGCTCCAGCCGAGCACAGATGCGCAGTATTTT. Its translation: CASKLQPSTDAQYF.

The chain employs TRBV7-4 and TRBJ2-5; no clear D gene. The germline V gene encodes CDR1 SGHVT and CDR2 SQSDAQ. The CDR3 loop spans 15 amino acids. The V end lost 5 bases, the J end lost 2 bases, and 15 bases lay between the germline ends. The CDR3 coding sequence is TGTGCCAGCAGCCTCGTAAACCCGCCTCAAGAGACCCAGTACTTC. Residues: CASSLVNPPQETQYF.

The chain couples TRBV29-1 to TRBJ1-2; possibly TRBD1 for D (5 bases). Between the trimmed V and J ends, which lost 7 bases and 3 bases, there was a span of 6 bases. Germline CDR1 and CDR2: SQVTM and ANQGSEA. This CDR3 is built from 10 residues. CDR3 bases: TGCAGCGCAGGGTACTATGGCTACACCTTC. Translation gives CSAGYYGYTF. Looking up the rest from reference TRBV29-1 and TRBJ1-2 gives the full variable domain: SAVISQKPSRDICQRGTSLTIQCQVDSQVTMMFWYRQQPGQSLTLIATANQGSEATYESGFVIDKFPISRPNLTFSTLTVSNMSPEDSSIYLCSAGYYGYTFGSGTRLTVV.

The rearrangement uses TRBV24-1 and TRBJ1-2; TRBD1 agrees at 8 bases. CDR1 is KGHDR and CDR2 is SFDVKD in the germline V gene. The CDR3 extends over 12 amino acids. V was clipped by 9 bases and J by 4 bases; unmatched bases: 3. CDR3 loop: CATRGQGYGYTF. DNA for the CDR3: TGTGCCACCCGAGGACAGGGCTATGGCTACACCTTC.

The chain recombines TRBV2 with TRBJ2-1; D perhaps matches TRBD1 (6 bases). Germline CDR1 is SNHLY and CDR2 is FYNNEI. The V end was cut by 8 bases, the J end by 5 bases, with 16 bases between. This CDR3 comprises 14 residues. The CDR3 here is CASLTGNRNNEQFF. The CDR3 DNA follows: TGTGCCAGCCTAACAGGGAATAGGAACAATGAGCAGTTCTTC. Based on the CDR3 plus reference TRBV2 and TRBJ2-1, the full variable domain is EPEVTQTPSHQVTQMGQEVILRCVPISNHLYFYWYRQILGQKVEFLVSFYNNEISEKSEIFDDQFSVERPDGSNFTLKIRSTKLEDSAMYFCASLTGNRNNEQFFGPGTRLTVL.

This clonotype was recorded a few times. The chain uses TRBV5-4 and TRBJ2-1; D may be TRBD2 (5 bases). The germline gives CDR1 SGHNT, CDR2 YYREEE (reference sequence). The CDR3 covers 16 residues. Between the trimmed V and J ends, which lost 3 bases and 4 bases, there was a span of 17 bases. CDR3 loop: CASSSRADSKYNEQFF. CDR3 DNA sequence: TGTGCCAGCAGCTCCAGAGCGGACTCAAAGTACAATGAGCAGTTCTTC.

This clonotype was seen a few times. The chain employs TRBV20-1 and TRBJ1-1; 8 nucleotides align to TRBD1. V was pared by 5 bases and J by 0 bases, with 2 bases of the junction left unmatched. Per the germline V gene, CDR1 is DFQATT and CDR2 is SNEGSKA (reference sequence). CDR3 size: 13 residues. Here the CDR3 reads CSAEGQVNTEAFF. The CDR3, as DNA: TGCAGTGCTGAGGGACAGGTGAACACTGAAGCTTTCTTT.

This chain joins TRBV27 and TRBJ2-2; tentative D call: TRBD2 (6 bases). The CDR3 has 16 residues. In germline, CDR1 is MNHEY, CDR2 SMNVEV (reference sequence). V was pared by 3 bases and J by 3 bases, with 14 bases between. CDR3 bases: TGTGCCAGCAGTTTTGGGTACGGGGGTTACACCGGGGAGCTGTTTTTT. Amino acids: CASSFGYGGYTGELFF.

The chain carries TRBV6-4 and TRBJ2-7, with a weak D call TRBD2 (5 bases). CDR1 and CDR2 from the germline V gene are MRHNA and SNTAGT. The germline V and J ends were trimmed by 4 bases and 3 bases, with 19 bases remaining between them. This CDR3 spans 16 amino acids. CDR3: CASSALRSRRNYEQYF. The DNA for the CDR3 is TGTGCCAGCAGTGCTCTCCGGTCCCGGAGGAACTACGAGCAGTACTTC.